The 15 T cell receptor beta chains listed next were all sequenced from one sample in a study of tumor-infiltrating lymphocytes in localized non-small cell lung cancer. The assay was immunoSEQ multiplex PCR, and TCRdb's table has in-frame clones only and misses some. This sample has 9,500 to 15,000 clones, with approximately 90% found just once. The sequenced sample was lung tumor tissue. These receptors all stem from a human donor with non-small cell lung cancer.

The chain links TRBV19 to TRBJ2-5; weak D call: TRBD1 (6 bases). CDR1 and CDR2 (germline): LNHDA, SQIVND (reference sequence). This CDR3 comprises 12 residues. With 6 bases removed from V and 5 bases from J, the gap between germline ends came to 10 bases. The CDR3 is CASRSRGETQYF. The CDR3 DNA sequence: TGTGCCAGTAGGTCTAGGGGGGAGACCCAGTACTTC.

CDR3 in DNA: TGCAGCGTTGTACTACAAACGGGGATCACCGGGGAGCTGTTTTTT. The encoded protein is CSVVLQTGITGELFF. The chain joins TRBV29-1 to TRBJ2-2; perhaps TRBD2 as D (5 bases). The CDR3 is 15 amino acids. Germline CDR1 and CDR2: SQVTM and ANQGSEA. V lost 4 bases and J 4 bases, leaving 16 bases between the germline ends.

The rearrangement joins TRBV25-1 to TRBJ1-2, with a possible D match to TRBD1 (5 bases). V was trimmed by 5 bases and J by 6 bases, leaving 13 bases between them. This CDR3 has 13 residues. CDR1 is MGHDK and CDR2 is SYGVNS in the germline V gene. CDR3 nucleotides: TGTGCCAGCAGTACGGGACCTCGGAATGGCTACACCTTC. This gives the protein CASSTGPRNGYTF.

In DNA, the CDR3 is TGTGCCAGTGTACCGGGACAGGGGAACACTGAAGCTTTCTTT. As protein: CASVPGQGNTEAFF. The chain employs TRBV19 and TRBJ1-1; 9 nucleotides match TRBD1. The germline V gene has CDR1 LNHDA and CDR2 SQIVND (reference sequence). The J segment lost 1 base and the V segment lost 8 bases, leaving 5 bases of the junction unmatched. The CDR3 is made up of 14 amino acids.

The genes are TRBV6-5 and TRBJ2-7, with D possibly TRBD1 on 6 matching bases. This CDR3 is 13 amino acids long. Trimming left V 6 bases short and J 3 bases short, with 12 bases between. Germline-derived CDR1 and CDR2 are MNHEY and SVGAGI. The CDR3 sequence is CASRSGTLYEQYF. CDR3 coding DNA: TGTGCCAGCAGGTCCGGGACACTCTACGAGCAGTACTTC.

This chain joins TRBV7-6 and TRBJ2-1; perhaps TRBD2 as D (5 bases). V was cut by 2 bases and J by 7 bases, with 18 bases left in between. Per germline, CDR1 SGHVS and CDR2 FNYEAQ. This CDR3 has 16 amino acids. The CDR3 nucleotides read TGTGCCAGCAGCTTAAAGGTGGGCCAATCGGGAAATGAGCAGTTCTTC. Its protein is CASSLKVGQSGNEQFF. Looking up the rest from reference TRBV7-6 and TRBJ2-1 gives the full variable domain: GAGVSQSPRYKVTKRGQDVALRCDPISGHVSLYWYRQALGQGPEFLTYFNYEAQQDKSGLPNDRFSAERPEGSISTLTIQRTEQRDSAMYRCASSLKVGQSGNEQFFGPGTRLTVL.

The chain uses TRBV27 and TRBJ2-1; D uncertain. The CDR3 has 13 amino acids. Trimming took off 4 bases at V and 0 bases at J, with 4 bases between the two ends. Germline assignment: CDR1 MNHEY and CDR2 SMNVEV (reference sequence). DNA for the CDR3: TGTGCCAGCAGTTCCCTCTCCTACAATGAGCAGTTCTTC. Translating gives CASSSLSYNEQFF.

V usage is TRBV5-6 and J usage is TRBJ2-7; TRBD2 matches at 7 bases. Germline CDR1 reads SGHDT; CDR2 reads YYEEEE. This CDR3 is 15 amino acids long. V gave up 3 bases and J gave up 4 bases; unmatched junction bases: 10. CDR3 region: CASSSQAGMVYEQYF. As DNA, the CDR3 is TGTGCCAGCAGCTCTCAAGCGGGAATGGTGTACGAGCAGTACTTC.

The V gene is TRBV28, the J gene TRBJ2-7; tentative D call: TRBD2 (6 bases). This CDR3 comprises 14 residues. The ends were cut back, 3 bases at V and 7 bases at J, with 16 bases in the middle. From germline, CDR1 is MDHEN and CDR2 SYDVKM. The CDR3 here is CASSFYGGSQEQYF. CDR3 in DNA: TGTGCCAGCAGTTTCTATGGGGGGTCGCAGGAGCAGTACTTC.

The chain's CDR3 is CASSTGTGVLGGTDTQYF. DNA of the CDR3: TGCGCCAGCAGCACCGGGACAGGAGTGCTAGGGGGCACAGATACGCAGTATTTT. V usage is TRBV5-1 and J usage is TRBJ2-3; 8 bases match TRBD1. Germline assignment: CDR1 SGHRS and CDR2 YFSETQ. This CDR3 comprises 18 residues. V shed 4 bases and J 1 base; nucleotides not matched to a gene: 14.

The J gene is TRBJ1-4, the V gene TRBV25-1; D is unclear. Trimming cost V 3 bases and J 7 bases, with 15 bases left between them. Germline CDR1 and CDR2: MGHDK and SYGVNS. There are 15 residues in the CDR3. The CDR3 nucleotides are TGTGCCAGCAGTGACCCAAGACGCTACCCTGAAAAACTGTTTTTT. Its protein is CASSDPRRYPEKLFF.

The V and J genes are TRBV11-2 and TRBJ2-5; possibly TRBD1 or TRBD2 for D (5 bases each). CDR1 is SGHAT and CDR2 is FQNNGV in the germline V gene. This CDR3 spans 14 amino acids. With 7 bases removed from V and 5 bases from J, the gap between germline ends came to 17 bases. In DNA, the CDR3 is TGTGCCAGCACGCTCCAGGGACCGGGGGAGACCCAGTACTTC. It specifies CASTLQGPGETQYF.

J is TRBJ1-1 and V is TRBV19, with 8 nucleotides matching TRBD1. This CDR3 comprises 14 residues. Unmatched junction bases numbered 10, after V lost 7 bases and J lost 6 bases. The germline V gene has CDR1 LNHDA and CDR2 SQIVND (reference sequence). This CDR3 reads CASIRTGPAPEAFF. CDR3 DNA sequence: TGTGCCAGTATAAGGACAGGGCCCGCTCCTGAAGCTTTCTTT.

The V call is TRBV6-5, the J call TRBJ1-5; weak D call: TRBD1 (5 bases). Trimming cost V 4 bases and J 7 bases, with 14 bases left between them. Germline lookup yields CDR1 MNHEY and CDR2 SVGAGI. This CDR3 has 14 amino acids. The CDR3 region is CASSSGHAKQPQHF. CDR3 DNA sequence: TGTGCCAGCAGTTCCGGACATGCTAAACAGCCCCAGCATTTT.

The chain links TRBV13 to TRBJ2-5; 12 bases align to TRBD2. Germline CDR1 is PRHDT and CDR2 is FYEKMQ (reference sequence). After removal of 5 bases from V and 5 bases from J, the junction contained 6 bases not matched to a gene. The CDR3 loop spans 15 amino acids. The CDR3 loop reads CASSQRTSGTETQYF. CDR3 nucleotide sequence: TGTGCCAGCAGCCAACGGACTAGCGGGACCGAGACCCAGTACTTC.